What follows describes a single T cell receptor beta chain. What it binds is not known. The data were obtained in a study of coeliac disease. Study in general: Without high-resolution HLA typing, biased TRBV7-2 usage was queried.

V lost 2 bases to trimming and J lost 0 bases, with 4 bases between them. The CDR3 totals 14 residues. CDR1 SGHAT and CDR2 FQDESV come from the germline V gene (reference sequence). The study's findings and limits: Of coeliac lamina propria samples, about 55% of the 18 held published gliadin-specific TRB sequences, versus 1 of 6 controls.

Libraries were prepared by immunoSEQ multiplex PCR; TCRdb keeps only in-frame clonotypes and omits some of them. The table has several thousand clones, approximately 78% seen once. V gene TRBV11-1 combines with J gene TRBJ2-2, with D unresolved. The sample taken for sequencing was lamina propria lymphocytes from the gut. The sequence came from a man aged 25-45 years with celiac disease. CDR3 region: CASSLSANTGELFF. The CDR3 nucleotides are TGTGCCAGCAGCTTATCGGCGAACACCGGGGAGCTGTTTTTT.